The 32 T cell receptor beta chains reported below all come from one sample, sequenced in a study of control samples from healthy donors and cancer patients. Clones were sequenced by immunoSEQ multiplex PCR, and TCRdb holds only the in-frame ones, with some missing. The sample has about 120,000 clones, approximately 89% seen once. The material sequenced was blood. Receptor source: a man in his forties in good health.

There are a few counts of this clone. The chain combines TRBV29-1 with TRBJ1-1, with no clear D. The CDR3 totals 11 residues. CDR1 is SQVTM, CDR2 ANQGSEA, per germline. Trimming shortened V by 7 bases and J by 3 bases, and 9 bases separated the two germline ends. This CDR3 reads CSGGGDTEAFF. The DNA for the CDR3 is TGCAGCGGCGGTGGGGACACTGAAGCTTTCTTT.

V is TRBV9 and J is TRBJ1-4; perhaps TRBD1 as D (5 bases). CDR3 length: 14 residues. Deletions cut 1 base from V and 8 bases from J, with 12 bases between. The germline CDR1 and CDR2 sequences are SGDLS and YYNGEE. Here the CDR3 DNA reads TGTGCCAGCAGCGTATCGGAGGGGAAAGAAAAACTGTTTTTT. As protein: CASSVSEGKEKLFF.

This clone has just a few counts. The chain carries TRBV6-6 and TRBJ2-1, with 8 nucleotides matching TRBD2. V dropped 6 bases and J dropped 7; count of bases not matched to a gene: 14. The CDR3 spans 16 residues. CDR1 and CDR2 (germline): MNHNY, SVGAGI (reference sequence). CDR3: CASSPVNGGAGNEQFF. The CDR3 region has the DNA TGTGCCAGCAGCCCTGTTAACGGGGGGGCTGGGAATGAGCAGTTCTTC.

The chain uses TRBV5-1 and TRBJ2-1; 8 bases line up with TRBD2. CDR1 and CDR2 (germline): SGHRS, YFSETQ. V lost 5 bases, J lost 5 bases, and 9 bases stayed unmatched. The CDR3 loop spans 15 amino acids. CDR3 bases: TGCGCCAGCAGACCCGTGGGGCGGGGGGACAATGAGCAGTTCTTC. Its translation is CASRPVGRGDNEQFF. The variable domain in full, with the rest retrieved from reference TRBV5-1 and TRBJ2-1, is KAGVTQTPRYLIKTRGQQVTLSCSPISGHRSVSWYQQTPGQGLQFLFEYFSETQRNKGNFPGRFSGRQFSNSRSEMNVSTLELGDSALYLCASRPVGRGDNEQFFGPGTRLTVL.

This clone was seen only a few times. V is TRBV13 and J is TRBJ2-3, with 9 positions matching TRBD2. The CDR3 has 16 residues. V was clipped by 5 bases and J by 3 bases; unmatched bases: 9. The germline gives CDR1 PRHDT, CDR2 FYEKMQ (reference sequence). CDR3 sequence reads: CASSLTSGRMTDTQYF. The CDR3 bases are TGTGCCAGCAGCCTGACTAGCGGAAGAATGACAGATACGCAGTATTTT.

This clone turned up a few times. The chain uses TRBV18 and TRBJ1-4; 7 positions match TRBD1. The CDR3 runs to 12 residues. Looked up from germline, CDR1 is KGHSH and CDR2 is LQKENI. Trimming at V came to 4 bases and at J to 12 bases, leaving 5 bases not matched to a gene. The CDR3 spells CASSRGGQQLFF. The DNA for the CDR3 is TGTGCCAGCTCACGAGGGGGACAGCAACTGTTTTTT.

This chain joins TRBV7-9 and TRBJ1-1; tentative D call: TRBD1 (5 bases). The CDR3 loop spans 11 amino acids. The germline gives CDR1 SEHNR, CDR2 FQNEAQ (reference sequence). Deletions cut 4 bases from V and 8 bases from J, with 8 bases between. The CDR3 protein is CASSSRGEAFF. In nucleotides, the CDR3 is TGTGCCAGCAGCTCTAGGGGCGAAGCTTTCTTT.

J is TRBJ2-7 and V is TRBV19; 10 bases fit TRBD1. The CDR3 extends over 19 amino acids. The germline gives CDR1 LNHDA, CDR2 SQIVND (reference sequence). Germline trimming cut 5 bases from V and 2 bases from J; bases unmatched to any gene: 18. Here the CDR3 reads CASSPRDRGVGVSPYEQYF. The CDR3 DNA reads TGTGCCAGTAGTCCGAGGGACAGGGGAGTTGGGGTGAGTCCCTACGAGCAGTACTTC.

The chain carries TRBV30 and TRBJ2-5, with 10 bases that match TRBD2. The V and J ends lost 3 bases and 1 base, in that order; junction bases with no gene match: 5. This CDR3 is 15 amino acids long. In germline, CDR1 is GTSNPN, CDR2 SVGIG (reference sequence). CDR3 nucleotides: TGTGCCTGGAGAACTAGCGGGGTGATCCAAGAGACCCAGTACTTC. Protein product: CAWRTSGVIQETQYF.

This clone was seen a few times. The V call is TRBV6-4, the J call TRBJ1-2; D remains ambiguous. CDR1 is MRHNA and CDR2 is SNTAGT in the germline V gene. V lost 0 bases, J lost 7 bases, and 15 bases lay in between. This CDR3 spans 15 amino acids. As DNA, the CDR3 is TGTGCCAGCAGTGACTCGTCCAGGTTCCCAGGTGGCTACACCTTC. Translation: CASSDSSRFPGGYTF.

The gene calls are TRBV25-1 and TRBJ2-6; D is perhaps TRBD2 (5 bases). Germline-derived CDR1 and CDR2 are MGHDK and SYGVNS. The CDR3 is made up of 16 amino acids. The V end lost 8 bases, the J end lost 0 bases, and 14 bases lay between the germline ends. The CDR3 region is CASGRQIGSGANVLTF. CDR3 bases: TGTGCCAGCGGGAGACAAATCGGCTCTGGGGCCAACGTCCTGACTTTC. The whole variable domain, filled in from reference TRBV25-1 and TRBJ2-6, reads EADIYQTPRYLVIGTGKKITLECSQTMGHDKMYWYQQDPGMELHLIHYSYGVNSTEKGDLSSESTVSRIRTEHFPLTLESARPSHTSQYLCASGRQIGSGANVLTFGAGSRLTVL.

This rearrangement joins TRBV30 to TRBJ1-2, with 9 positions matching TRBD1. CDR3 length equals 14 residues. Germline CDR1 and CDR2: GTSNPN and SVGIG (reference sequence). The J segment lost 6 bases and the V segment lost 6 bases, leaving 11 bases of the junction unmatched. The CDR3 bases are TGTGCCTGTACTCAGGGACAGGGTATACATGGCTACACCTTC. This encodes CACTQGQGIHGYTF.

The CDR3 DNA reads TGCAGCGGGGGGACAGGACTCTACGAGCAGTACTTC. This translates into CSGGTGLYEQYF. The V call is TRBV29-1, the J call TRBJ2-7; 8 nucleotides line up with TRBD1. The CDR3 has 12 residues. Germline-derived CDR1 and CDR2 are SQVTM and ANQGSEA. After removal of 7 bases from V and 3 bases from J, the junction contained 5 bases not matched to a gene.

This chain joins TRBV6-4 and TRBJ2-2; 11 bases fit TRBD2. Losses at the gene ends were 0 bases for V and 4 bases for J; bases not matched to a gene: 4. This CDR3 comprises 17 residues. The germline V gene encodes CDR1 MRHNA and CDR2 SNTAGT. The CDR3 region is CASSDSASGGTTGELFF. DNA of the CDR3: TGTGCCAGCAGTGACTCGGCTAGCGGGGGGACCACCGGGGAGCTGTTTTTT.

V and J are TRBV5-1 and TRBJ1-5; D call uncertain. The CDR3 is 14 residues long. Germline lookup yields CDR1 SGHRS and CDR2 YFSETQ. With 4 bases removed from V and 0 bases from J, the gap between germline ends came to 8 bases. This CDR3 is CASSRDYSNQPQHF. The CDR3 nucleotides read TGCGCCAGCAGCAGGGATTATAGCAATCAGCCCCAGCATTTT. Filled out from reference TRBV5-1 and TRBJ1-5, the complete variable domain reads KAGVTQTPRYLIKTRGQQVTLSCSPISGHRSVSWYQQTPGQGLQFLFEYFSETQRNKGNFPGRFSGRQFSNSRSEMNVSTLELGDSALYLCASSRDYSNQPQHFGDGTRLSIL.

Concerning this clone itself: The junction does not match germline at one end; this may be a read error. J is TRBJ2-5 and V is TRBV2, with 8 bases lining up with TRBD1. This CDR3 is 14 amino acids long. The V gene's germline CDR1 is SNHLY and CDR2 FYNNEI. CDR3 DNA: TGTGCCAGCAGGGAAGCAGGGGGCAGTGAGACCCAGTACTTC. Its protein product is CASREAGGSETQYF. Supplemented by reference TRBV2 and TRBJ2-5, the full variable domain reads EPEVTQTPSHQVTQMGQEVILRCVPISNHLYFYWYRQILGQKVEFLVSFYNNEISEKSEIFDDQFSVERPDGSNFTLKIRSTKLEDSAMYFCASREAGGSETQYFGPGTRLLVL.

This clone has a handful of counts. The J gene is TRBJ2-1, the V gene TRBV29-1; D is ambiguous. The CDR3 is 11 residues long. CDR1 is SQVTM, CDR2 ANQGSEA, per germline. The V gene lost 5 bases and the J gene lost 3 bases, with 5 bases spanning the gap. The CDR3 region is CSVSIYNEQFF. The CDR3 region has the DNA TGCAGCGTTTCAATCTACAATGAGCAGTTCTTC.

The chain couples TRBV5-1 to TRBJ1-1; D remains unclear. Per the germline V gene, CDR1 is SGHRS and CDR2 is YFSETQ. The CDR3 contains 14 residues. With 0 bases removed from V and 7 bases from J, the gap between germline ends came to 13 bases. DNA for the CDR3: TGCGCCAGCAGCTTGGGGGGTGTGGGAGGTGAAGCTTTCTTT. It specifies CASSLGGVGGEAFF.

This CDR3 reads CASSQTVFTSDRNEQFF. In DNA, the CDR3 is TGTGCCAGCAGTCAAACAGTTTTCACTAGCGATAGGAATGAGCAGTTCTTC. V gene TRBV25-1 combines with J gene TRBJ2-1; 7 nucleotides line up with TRBD2. The CDR3 length is 17 residues. Germline-derived CDR1 and CDR2 are MGHDK and SYGVNS. Germline trimming cut 5 bases from V and 7 bases from J; bases unmatched to any gene: 17.

The chain recombines TRBV18 with TRBJ1-1; tentative D call: TRBD1 (6 bases). This CDR3 has 15 amino acids. Trimming left V 6 bases short and J 4 bases short, with 18 bases between. From germline, CDR1 is KGHSH and CDR2 LQKENI. The CDR3 sequence: CASSPGAGEATEAFF. DNA of the CDR3: TGTGCCAGCTCCCCGGGCGCAGGGGAAGCCACTGAAGCTTTCTTT.

The chain recombines TRBV6-5 with TRBJ1-5; D may be TRBD1 (6 bases). The CDR3 has 14 amino acids. Trimming left V 6 bases short and J 6 bases short, with 15 bases between. CDR1 is MNHEY, CDR2 SVGAGI, per germline. The CDR3 sequence is CASRGSGESQPQHF. DNA for the CDR3: TGTGCCAGCAGGGGGTCAGGGGAAAGTCAGCCCCAGCATTTT.

The chain combines TRBV12-3 or TRBV12-4 with TRBJ2-7; 7 positions agree with TRBD1. CDR3 size: 13 residues. J lost 2 bases, V lost 3 bases, and 1 base had no gene match. The CDR3 loop reads CASSFGQAYEQYF. The CDR3 coding sequence is TGTGCCAGCAGTTTCGGACAGGCCTACGAGCAGTACTTC.

The rearrangement joins TRBV4-2 to TRBJ2-3; D is unclear. The CDR3 is made up of 17 amino acids. CDR1 and CDR2 from the germline V gene are LGHNA and YNFKEQ. V was cut by 0 bases and J by 5 bases, with 18 bases left in between. The CDR3 region is CASSQDLRGGLGDTQYF. CDR3 DNA sequence: TGTGCCAGCAGCCAAGATCTGCGTGGTGGATTAGGAGATACGCAGTATTTT.

The chain uses TRBV11-2 and TRBJ2-5, with D perhaps matching TRBD1 (5 bases). Trimming took 1 base from V and 2 from J, leaving 20 bases between them. The CDR3 is 18 amino acids. Germline V lookup: CDR1 SGHAT, CDR2 FQNNGV. CDR3 sequence: CASSLVRQGFESQETQYF. CDR3 DNA sequence: TGTGCCAGCAGCTTAGTTCGTCAGGGCTTCGAGTCACAAGAGACCCAGTACTTC.

V gene TRBV3-1 (or the pseudogene TRBV3-2) combines with J gene TRBJ2-7; D is undetermined. Looked up from germline, CDR1 is LGHDT and CDR2 is YNNKEL (reference sequence). Deletions cut 4 bases from V and 6 bases from J, with 7 bases between. The CDR3 spans 11 residues. CDR3 coding DNA: TGTGCCAGCAGCCCCGGCCGCGAGCAGTACTTC. Its protein product is CASSPGREQYF.

The V and J genes are TRBV7-2 and TRBJ2-2, with D perhaps being TRBD1 or TRBD2 (6 bases each). V was shortened by 7 bases and J by 0 bases, with 18 bases between the two germline ends. This CDR3 contains 17 residues. CDR1 and CDR2 from the germline V gene are SGHTA and FQGNSA. DNA for the CDR3: TGTGCCAGCACCTACCTCCGGGGGCCAACGAACACCGGGGAGCTGTTTTTT. It translates to CASTYLRGPTNTGELFF.

The CDR3, as DNA: TGTGCCAGCAGTCACCGGACAGCTCCAGTCTACGAGCAGTACTTC. This translates into CASSHRTAPVYEQYF. J is TRBJ2-7 and V is TRBV6-4, with TRBD1 as a possible D gene (6 bases). Germline values: CDR1 MRHNA, CDR2 SNTAGT. The CDR3 sequence is 15 residues long. V lost 5 bases and J 3 bases, leaving 17 bases between the germline ends.

This chain connects TRBV5-1 to TRBJ1-1; D might be TRBD1 (5 bases). Trimming removed 4 bases from V and 2 bases from J, with 9 bases in between. CDR1 SGHRS and CDR2 YFSETQ come from the germline V gene. The CDR3 sequence is 13 residues long. The DNA of the CDR3 is TGCGCCAGCAGCCCGGGACCAAACACTGAAGCTTTCTTT. Encoded protein: CASSPGPNTEAFF.

The rearrangement links TRBV4-3 to TRBJ1-2, with TRBD1 as a possible D gene (5 bases). The V end was cut by 1 base, the J end by 4 bases, with 10 bases between. Per germline, CDR1 LGHNA and CDR2 YSLEER. The CDR3 is 14 residues long. The CDR3 DNA is TGCGCCAGCAGCCAAGTACCAGGGATCTATGGCTACACCTTC. It translates to CASSQVPGIYGYTF.

The rearrangement links TRBV24-1 to TRBJ2-2, with TRBD1 identical over 7 bases. The CDR3 totals 15 residues. Trimming removed 4 bases from V and 5 bases from J; junction bases left unmatched: 6. Germline CDR1 is KGHDR and CDR2 is SFDVKD. The CDR3 DNA is TGTGCCACCAGTGAGACCGGGACAGCTACCGGGGAGCTGTTTTTT. This gives the protein CATSETGTATGELFF.

The CDR3 loop is CASSQRGGRVEQFF. The DNA of the CDR3 is TGTGCCAGCAGCCAGCGGGGGGGCCGGGTCGAGCAGTTCTTC. The genes are TRBV7-9 and TRBJ2-1; 10 bases match TRBD2. CDR1 is SEHNR, CDR2 FQNEAQ, per germline (reference sequence). This CDR3 spans 14 amino acids. The V and J ends lost 5 bases and 10 bases, in that order; junction bases with no gene match: 8.

The J gene is TRBJ1-6, the V gene TRBV7-9, with 8 positions matching TRBD1. The V and J ends lost 5 bases and 7 bases, in that order; junction bases with no gene match: 13. From germline, CDR1 is SEHNR and CDR2 FQNEAQ (reference sequence). The CDR3 sequence is 17 residues long. The CDR3 DNA sequence: TGTGCCAGCAGCCCCACGGGACAGGCGGGCCCGAATTCACCCCTCCACTTT. This gives the protein CASSPTGQAGPNSPLHF.